The 27 T cell receptor beta chains listed next were all sequenced from one sample in a study of blood T cell repertoires in COVID-19. Method: immunoSEQ multiplex PCR; TCRdb's copy keeps in-frame clones and lacks some. Seen here are about 140,000 clones, about 90% observed once, and the top ten hold approximately 11%. Sequencing was performed on peripheral blood. The receptors come from a woman aged 80 or over with acute or convalescent COVID-19.

The chain employs TRBV7-8 and TRBJ2-7, with D perhaps matching TRBD1 (5 bases). V was shortened by 5 bases and J by 7 bases, with 18 bases between the two germline ends. There are 14 residues in the CDR3. Germline CDR1 is SGHVS and CDR2 is FQNEAQ. CDR3 residues: CASSTGRQRREQYF. CDR3 in DNA: TGTGCCAGCAGCACAGGTAGGCAGCGACGGGAGCAGTACTTC.

This chain links TRBV14 with TRBJ2-1; no clear D. The V end was cut by 4 bases, the J end by 2 bases, with 12 bases between. The length of the CDR3 is 15 residues. From germline, CDR1 is SGHDN and CDR2 FVKESK. The CDR3 loop is CASSPTLGAYNEQFF. The CDR3 DNA reads as TGTGCCAGCAGCCCCACTTTGGGCGCCTACAATGAGCAGTTCTTC.

This chain joins TRBV30 and TRBJ1-3; TRBD1 aligns across 7 bases. CDR1 is GTSNPN, CDR2 SVGIG, per germline (reference sequence). CDR3 length equals 13 residues. V lost 4 bases to trimming and J lost 3 bases; unmatched junction nucleotides: 3. This CDR3 is CAWTTGDGNTIYF. The CDR3 DNA reads TGTGCCTGGACTACAGGGGATGGAAACACCATATATTTT.

This chain links TRBV6-4 with TRBJ2-1; 8 nucleotides align to TRBD1. The CDR3 is made up of 15 amino acids. Losses at the gene ends were 7 bases for V and 4 bases for J; bases not matched to a gene: 9. Germline V gene sequence: CDR1 MRHNA, CDR2 SNTAGT. CDR3 loop: CASTLRDRRYNEQFF. DNA for the CDR3: TGTGCCAGCACCCTCCGGGACAGGAGGTACAATGAGCAGTTCTTC.

The chain recombines TRBV19 with TRBJ2-7; 10 bases match TRBD1. V lost 4 bases, J lost 5 bases, and 2 bases stayed unmatched. CDR1 LNHDA and CDR2 SQIVND come from the germline V gene (reference sequence). The CDR3 runs to 13 residues. This chain's CDR3 is CASSRDRGNEQYF. The CDR3 DNA follows: TGTGCCAGTAGTAGGGACAGGGGCAACGAGCAGTACTTC.

The table lists this clone with a count of one. The chain joins TRBV19 to TRBJ1-1; D uncertain. V dropped 6 bases and J dropped 1 base, with 9 bases sitting between them. Per germline, CDR1 LNHDA and CDR2 SQIVND (reference sequence). The CDR3 runs 13 residues. The CDR3: CASSHTWNTEAFF. The CDR3 DNA reads as TGTGCCAGTAGCCACACATGGAACACTGAAGCTTTCTTT. Drawing the rest from reference TRBV19 and TRBJ1-1, the complete variable domain is DGGITQSPKYLFRKEGQNVTLSCEQNLNHDAMYWYRQDPGQGLRLIYYSQIVNDFQKGDIAEGYSVSREKKESFPLTVTSAQKNPTAFYLCASSHTWNTEAFFGQGTRLTVV.

This clone appeared a few times. The rearrangement links TRBV27 to TRBJ2-5; D unresolved. V dropped 3 bases and J dropped 2 bases, with 7 bases sitting between them. Germline lookup yields CDR1 MNHEY and CDR2 SMNVEV (reference sequence). The CDR3 has 13 residues. In nucleotides, the CDR3 is TGTGCCAGCAGTTTGAACGAGCAAGAGACCCAGTACTTC. Encoded protein: CASSLNEQETQYF.

The rearrangement links TRBV9 to TRBJ2-3, with a tentative D call TRBD2 (5 bases). CDR1 and CDR2 from the germline V gene are SGDLS and YYNGEE. V shed 0 bases and J shed 4 bases, with 9 bases lying between them. CDR3 length: 14 amino acids. The DNA for the CDR3 is TGTGCCAGCAGCGTAGGCGCTAGCCCAGATACGCAGTATTTT. It codes for CASSVGASPDTQYF.

The rearrangement uses TRBV15 and TRBJ2-4; D is perhaps TRBD2 (6 bases). This CDR3 is 15 amino acids long. The V and J ends lost 3 bases and 7 bases respectively, with 16 bases between them. Germline CDR1 is LNHNV and CDR2 is YYDKDF (reference sequence). This chain's CDR3 is CATSRRRGIENIQYF. The CDR3 DNA reads TGTGCCACCAGCAGGAGACGGGGGATCGAGAACATTCAGTACTTC. Filled out from reference TRBV15 and TRBJ2-4, the complete variable domain reads DAMVIQNPRYQVTQFGKPVTLSCSQTLNHNVMYWYQQKSSQAPKLLFHYYDKDFNNEADTPDNFQSRRPNTSFCFLDIRSPGLGDTAMYLCATSRRRGIENIQYFGAGTRLSVL.

The genes are TRBV5-1 and TRBJ2-1; maybe TRBD1 (6 bases). Germline V gene data show CDR1 as SGHRS and CDR2 as YFSETQ. V lost 7 bases, J lost 0 bases, and 14 bases lay in between. There are 15 residues in the CDR3. CDR3 residues: CASHDTGNSYNEQFF. In DNA form, the CDR3 reads TGCGCCAGCCACGACACAGGGAACTCCTACAATGAGCAGTTCTTC.

This chain uses TRBV30 with TRBJ1-1, with a weak D call TRBD1 (5 bases). Trimming removed 0 bases at V and 4 bases at J, with 6 bases between. There are 12 residues in the CDR3. Germline loops: CDR1 GTSNPN, CDR2 SVGIG (reference sequence). Written as DNA, the CDR3 is TGTGCCTGGAGTGTACAGGTCACTGAAGCTTTCTTT. It translates to CAWSVQVTEAFF. Complete variable domain (other parts from reference TRBV30 and TRBJ1-1): SQTIHQWPATLVQPVGSPLSLECTVEGTSNPNLYWYRQAAGRGLQLLFYSVGIGQISSEVPQNLSASRPQDRQFILSSKKLLLSDSGFYLCAWSVQVTEAFFGQGTRLTVV.

The V and J genes are TRBV4-2 and TRBJ1-1; D possibly corresponds to TRBD1 (5 bases). Germline V lookup: CDR1 LGHNA, CDR2 YNFKEQ. This CDR3 region has 16 residues. With 1 base removed from V and 0 bases from J, the gap between germline ends came to 12 bases. The CDR3 loop is CASSQAEGALNTEAFF. The CDR3 nucleotides read TGTGCCAGCAGCCAAGCTGAAGGGGCTCTGAACACTGAAGCTTTCTTT.

The J gene is TRBJ2-5, the V gene TRBV5-4; 12 bases are shared with TRBD1. CDR3 length: 15 amino acids. The germline V gene has CDR1 SGHNT and CDR2 YYREEE (reference sequence). Trimming at V came to 4 bases and at J to 5 bases, leaving 6 bases not matched to a gene. The CDR3 loop is CASSGRDRGRETQYF. The CDR3 nucleotides are TGTGCCAGCAGCGGCCGGGACAGGGGGCGGGAGACCCAGTACTTC.

This sequence joins TRBV13 and TRBJ2-5; tentatively, D is TRBD2 (5 bases). CDR3 length equals 14 residues. Germline V gene lookup returns CDR1 PRHDT and CDR2 FYEKMQ (reference sequence). Trimming shortened V by 0 bases and J by 7 bases, and 12 bases separated the two germline ends. The CDR3 protein is CASSLGGARGTQYF. CDR3 coding DNA: TGTGCCAGCAGCTTAGGCGGTGCACGGGGGACCCAGTACTTC.

This clone was seen a single time. The chain combines TRBV30 with TRBJ1-1; 7 positions agree with TRBD1. Germline CDR1 GTSNPN, CDR2 SVGIG (reference sequence). The CDR3 spans 13 residues. V lost 4 bases to trimming and J lost 5 bases; unmatched junction nucleotides: 7. The CDR3 is CAWTQPGGTEAFF. The CDR3 region has the DNA TGTGCCTGGACGCAACCAGGGGGAACTGAAGCTTTCTTT.

J is TRBJ1-1 and V is TRBV2; 8 bases are shared with TRBD1. V was pared by 4 bases and J by 2 bases, with 9 bases of the junction left unmatched. The CDR3 runs 16 residues. Germline V gene sequence: CDR1 SNHLY, CDR2 FYNNEI. In DNA, the CDR3 is TGTGCCAGCAGTGGACAGGGGTTCTCGGGCAACACTGAAGCTTTCTTT. Its translation is CASSGQGFSGNTEAFF.

The rearrangement uses TRBV7-8 and TRBJ1-5; D is ambiguous. CDR1 and CDR2 from the germline V gene are SGHVS and FQNEAQ. CDR3 length: 15 amino acids. V lost 3 bases, J lost 1 base, and 10 bases lay in between. The DNA of the CDR3 is TGTGCCAGCAGCTTCGAGGGAGGGAGCAATCAGCCCCAGCATTTT. This codes for CASSFEGGSNQPQHF.

The J gene is TRBJ2-3, the V gene TRBV30; 9 bases agree with TRBD2. The CDR3 length is 15 residues. J lost 6 bases, V lost 4 bases, and 11 bases had no gene match. The V gene's germline CDR1 is GTSNPN and CDR2 SVGIG (reference sequence). As DNA, the CDR3 is TGTGCCTGGACGCCTAGCGGGGTACAGTTTGATACGCAGTATTTT. It encodes CAWTPSGVQFDTQYF.

The rearrangement links TRBV2 to TRBJ2-3; TRBD2 might be the D (6 bases). Per germline, CDR1 SNHLY and CDR2 FYNNEI. V was cut by 7 bases and J by 3 bases, with 11 bases left in between. The CDR3 is 13 residues long. Here the CDR3 DNA reads TGTGCCAGCAAGGACGGGGGTACAGATACGCAGTATTTT. Amino acids: CASKDGGTDTQYF.

This clone has at least ten counts. This rearrangement joins TRBV18 to TRBJ1-2; a weak D match, TRBD1 (6 bases). CDR3 length equals 16 residues. CDR1 and CDR2 (germline): KGHSH, LQKENI. The V end lost 6 bases, the J end lost 10 bases, and 27 bases lay between the germline ends. CDR3 nucleotides: TGTGCCAGCTCGGGCAGCGACAGGCAGGGACCCAAGGACTACACCTTC. This codes for CASSGSDRQGPKDYTF. Full variable domain (outside the CDR3, taken from reference TRBV18 and TRBJ1-2): NAGVMQNPRHLVRRRGQEARLRCSPMKGHSHVYWYRQLPEEGLKFMVYLQKENIIDESGMPKERFSAEFPKEGPSILRIQQVVRGDSAAYFCASSGSDRQGPKDYTFGSGTRLTVV.

This rearrangement joins TRBV4-1 to TRBJ1-4, with D unclear. Trimming took off 10 bases at V and 0 bases at J, with 15 bases between the two ends. The CDR3 is made up of 15 amino acids. In germline, CDR1 is MGHRA, CDR2 YSYEKL. CDR3 sequence reads: CATRRVLATNEKLFF. The CDR3 DNA sequence: TGCGCCACCCGCCGGGTCCTTGCAACTAATGAAAAACTGTTTTTT.

This clone came up a few times. The chain employs TRBV4-2 and TRBJ1-2, with D possibly matching TRBD1 (5 bases). In germline, CDR1 is LGHNA, CDR2 YNFKEQ. The CDR3 extends over 14 amino acids. Deletions cut 0 bases from V and 4 bases from J, with 9 bases between. In DNA form, the CDR3 reads TGTGCCAGCAGCCAAGACAGCAGGGTCTATGGCTACACCTTC. Amino acids: CASSQDSRVYGYTF.

The chain combines TRBV18 with TRBJ2-5; D remains unclear. Germline CDR1 and CDR2: KGHSH and LQKENI. The CDR3 loop spans 13 amino acids. Trimming shortened V by 0 bases and J by 7 bases, and 9 bases separated the two germline ends. The CDR3: CASSPPARGTQYF. In DNA form, the CDR3 reads TGTGCCAGCTCACCACCGGCCCGAGGGACCCAGTACTTC.

V gene TRBV3-1 (or the pseudogene TRBV3-2) combines with J gene TRBJ1-2; D call uncertain. CDR3 length: 15 residues. Between the trimmed V and J ends, which lost 0 bases and 4 bases, there was a span of 12 bases. Germline values: CDR1 LGHDT, CDR2 YNNKEL (reference sequence). CDR3 sequence (DNA): TGTGCCAGCAGCCAAGATCTAGGGAGAGGCTATGGCTACACCTTC. This gives the protein CASSQDLGRGYGYTF.

The genes are TRBV27 and TRBJ2-7, with D uncertain. V shed 2 bases and J shed 2 bases, with 13 bases lying between them. Germline CDR1 and CDR2: MNHEY and SMNVEV (reference sequence). The CDR3 spans 15 residues. CDR3 amino acids: CASSLQFSSTYEQYF. Written as DNA, the CDR3 is TGTGCCAGCAGTTTACAGTTTTCCTCCACCTACGAGCAGTACTTC.

The J gene is TRBJ1-2, the V gene TRBV19; D gene ambiguous. The V end was cut by 4 bases, the J end by 2 bases, with 5 bases between. CDR3 length: 12 residues. Germline V gene lookup returns CDR1 LNHDA and CDR2 SQIVND (reference sequence). The CDR3 loop reads CASSRQNYGYTF. The CDR3 DNA reads as TGTGCCAGTAGTAGGCAAAACTATGGCTACACCTTC.

This clone was seen once. This chain joins TRBV7-9 and TRBJ1-4; 7 nucleotides align to TRBD1. CDR1 is SEHNR and CDR2 is FQNEAQ in the germline V gene (reference sequence). The trim removed 4 bases at V and 6 bases at J, leaving 5 bases unmatched. This CDR3 is built from 14 residues. The DNA of the CDR3 is TGTGCCAGCAGCTACGCCACAGGGGATGAAAAACTGTTTTTT. It yields the protein CASSYATGDEKLFF.